These 7 T cell receptor beta chains originate from one sample sequenced in a study of shared clonotypes between healthy human individuals. Profiled with immunoSEQ multiplex PCR; TCRdb holds only in-frame clones, not every one. The sample has about 960,000 clones, 76% seen once. What was sequenced was memory CD4+ T cells sorted from blood. Subset: CD45RA-negative fraction. Source of these receptors: a man younger than 35 in good health.

The chain combines TRBV11-2 with TRBJ2-6; 7 bases match TRBD1. CDR1 and CDR2 from the germline V gene are SGHAT and FQNNGV. V shed 4 bases and J 2 bases; nucleotides not matched to a gene: 2. The length of the CDR3 is 15 residues. The CDR3 DNA sequence: TGTGCCAGCAGCTCTCAGGGGGCTGGGGCCAACGTCCTGACTTTC. Translation: CASSSQGAGANVLTF.

The chain combines TRBV18 with TRBJ2-3; perhaps TRBD2 as D (6 bases). Between the trimmed V and J ends, which lost 0 bases and 2 bases, there was a span of 9 bases. The germline gives CDR1 KGHSH, CDR2 LQKENI. The CDR3 contains 15 residues. CDR3 sequence (DNA): TGTGCCAGCTCACCACCTGGGACTCCCACAGATACGCAGTATTTT. Translation gives CASSPPGTPTDTQYF.

Regarding this clone: Additional DNA sequences in this sample encode the identical CDR3. The chain is built from TRBV5-4 and TRBJ1-2, with a tentative D call TRBD1 (6 bases). Trimming left V 2 bases short and J 0 bases short, with 8 bases between. Looked up from germline, CDR1 is SGHNT and CDR2 is YYREEE (reference sequence). The CDR3 is 14 residues long. DNA of the CDR3: TGTGCCAGCAGCTTACAGGGAGCTAACTATGGCTACACCTTC. Its protein product is CASSLQGANYGYTF.

The chain uses TRBV19 and TRBJ2-2; TRBD1 or TRBD2 may be the D gene (5 bases each). Germline V gene lookup returns CDR1 LNHDA and CDR2 SQIVND (reference sequence). CDR3 length equals 15 residues. V was trimmed by 6 bases and J by 4 bases, leaving 15 bases between them. The CDR3 DNA sequence: TGTGCCAGTAGGTACCAGGGTGGGAGCACCGGGGAGCTGTTTTTT. It specifies CASRYQGGSTGELFF.

For this clone: Other nucleotide sequences from this sample produce the same CDR3. This chain joins TRBV12-5 and TRBJ2-3; D gene uncertain. The germline CDR1 and CDR2 sequences are LGHNT and FRNRAP. The CDR3 is 13 residues long. The V gene lost 6 bases and the J gene lost 0 bases, with 7 bases spanning the gap. DNA of the CDR3: TGTGCTAGTGGACCTTCTAGCACAGATACGCAGTATTTT. Its translation: CASGPSSTDTQYF.

V gene TRBV18 combines with J gene TRBJ2-5; 11 nucleotides align to TRBD2. The CDR3 runs 17 residues. Trimming cost V 4 bases and J 3 bases; bases outside gene matches: 10. Germline-derived CDR1 and CDR2 are KGHSH and LQKENI. In DNA form, the CDR3 reads TGTGCCAGCTCACTAAATCAACCGGGACTAGCGGAAGAGACCCAGTACTTC. Protein sequence: CASSLNQPGLAEETQYF.

Only one count was recorded for this clone. V usage is TRBV11-2 and J usage is TRBJ2-2, with 8 bases lining up with TRBD2. Germline trimming cut 9 bases from V and 7 bases from J; bases unmatched to any gene: 13. This CDR3 spans 15 amino acids. Germline assignment: CDR1 SGHAT and CDR2 FQNNGV. In nucleotides, the CDR3 is TGTGCCAGTGGGCCGGGACTAGGGGCCCTCGGGGAGCTGTTTTTT. Protein: CASGPGLGALGELFF.